This T cell receptor (beta chain) derives from a study of T cells expressing NK-cell markers (dated by TCRdb to the early 2020s). About the investigation overall: About 8 donors provided sorted CD3+CD56+NKG2C+, CD3+CD56+NKG2C- and CD3+CD56-NKG2C+ T-cell subsets, whose TCR beta-chain repertoires were profiled. The study sequenced eight donors, all healthy volunteers chosen at random: three men and five women. Seven of the eight sequenced donors were HCMV-seropositive and one was HCMV-seronegative. Sequencing of the libraries produced 2 x 150 bp reads on Illumina HiSeq 2000/2500, MiSeq or NextSeq. The paper as a whole reports these results and caveats: Those dominant clonotypes were again the most abundant among CD3+CD56-NKG2C+ cells in several donors, at roughly 25-65%. In more than 5 donors, the dominant CD3+CD56+NKG2C+ clonotypes ranked among the top 10 CD8+ clonotypes, making up roughly 1.0-7.0% of CD8+ T cells. Whether the expanded NKG2C-expressing T cell clones were specific for HCMV antigens remained unclear.

The CDR3 runs 14 residues from the cysteine to the phenylalanine. The nucleotide record is missing. CDR1 and CDR2 are drawn from the germline V gene (reference sequence): MNHEY, SMNVEV. The instrument given in TCRdb is Illumina HiSeq 2000. TCR beta cDNA libraries were made by 5'RACE template switching that added a universal primer site and unique molecular identifiers. cDNA synthesis was primed from the TCR beta constant segment, followed by two successive PCR amplification steps. The authors' pipeline ran thus. MIGEC was used to demultiplex reads and group the reads by UMI, and MiTCR was used to assemble and quantify clonotypes. To exclude erroneous sequences, any TCR cDNA sequence not supported by at least two reads was discarded. Downstream repertoire analysis used the tcR package, and clonotypes were matched across fractions by CDR3 nucleotide sequence plus V segment. VDJmatch was used to annotate antigen specificity against VDJdb, with one amino acid substitution in CDR3 permitted. Reprocessed by TCRdb, the reads give a single entry per CDR3 protein sequence, without DNA. For this entry, the V and J calls and clone size follow TCRdb and not the study's own pipeline. In this sample's table one finds 400,000 to 450,000 distinct CDR3 sequences. 7.3% of the sample comes from the top ten.

As regards this clonotype: No antigen is known for it.

HCMV-specific IgG was detected in serum with a commercial ELISA kit to determine HCMV serostatus. Ficoll density gradient centrifugation was used to isolate peripheral blood mononuclear cells from blood. The specimen was blood T cells: a sorted CD56 or NKG2C T cell subset, CD4+ or CD8+ T cells, or bulk PBMC T cells (not recorded which). The clonotype comes from a woman aged 18 to 75 in good health. This chain is built from TRBV27 and TRBJ1-1; TCRdb's assignment of TRBD1 cannot be checked, as there is no DNA. The CDR3 region: CASSLRRGGSEAFF.